A single sample is the source of the 30 T cell receptor beta chains below, sequenced in a study of T cell repertoires in aging, cancer and after chemotherapy. TCR beta rearrangements were amplified from peripheral blood genomic DNA. Rearranged V-D-J TRB sequences were amplified with a mixed TRB-A/B primer pool. MiXCR, run by TCRdb on the multiplex PCR reads, gives a single entry per CDR3 protein. Among some 6,700 distinct CDR3 sequences listed, less than 45% were seen once. The sequenced sample was blood. These TCRs come from a human donor in good health.

This clonotype has only a few counts. The genes are TRBV27 and TRBJ2-1; no firm D call. The CDR3 loop spans 10 amino acids. CDR1 is MNHEY, CDR2 SMNVEV, per germline (reference sequence). V was pared by 5 bases and J by 15 bases, with 11 bases between. Here the CDR3 reads CASSDGYSFF. In DNA form, the CDR3 reads TGTGCCAGCAGTGACGGGTACTCGTTCTTC.

The chain carries TRBV5-6 and TRBJ2-2, with 12 nucleotides matching TRBD2. Germline CDR1 SGHDT, CDR2 YYEEEE. Losses at the gene ends were 4 bases for V and 7 bases for J; bases not matched to a gene: 5. The CDR3 extends over 15 amino acids. The CDR3 protein is CASSILAGGGGELFF. The CDR3 coding sequence is TGTGCCAGCAGCATACTAGCGGGAGGAGGCGGGGAGCTGTTTTTT. Combining the CDR3 with reference TRBV5-6 and TRBJ2-2 gives the whole variable domain DAGVTQSPTHLIKTRGQQVTLRCSPKSGHDTVSWYQQALGQGPQFIFQYYEEEERQRGNFPDRFSGHQFPNYSSELNVNALLLGDSALYLCASSILAGGGGELFFGEGSRLTVL.

This clonotype was counted between two and nine times. J is TRBJ2-1 and V is TRBV12-3 or TRBV12-4; a weak D match, TRBD1 (6 bases). The germline V and J ends were trimmed by 6 bases and 2 bases, with 14 bases remaining between them. This CDR3 is 15 amino acids long. The CDR3 bases are TGTGCCAGCAGATCCCCAGGGACACCCTACAATGAGCAGTTCTTC. Protein product: CASRSPGTPYNEQFF.

The table lists this clonotype with a few counts. V usage is TRBV19 and J usage is TRBJ1-2; D gene ambiguous. Germline CDR1 is LNHDA and CDR2 is SQIVND (reference sequence). This CDR3 has 12 residues. The V and J ends lost 6 bases and 8 bases respectively, with 13 bases between them. CDR3 bases: TGTGCCAGTAGCAGCTCGCTGGGAGGCTACACCTTC. Protein sequence: CASSSSLGGYTF.

V is TRBV24-1 and J is TRBJ2-3; 10 bases fit TRBD1. V shed 2 bases, J shed 5 bases, and the junction held 6 bases outside the gene matches. CDR1 KGHDR and CDR2 SFDVKD come from the germline V gene. The CDR3 is 16 residues long. In DNA form, the CDR3 reads TGTGCCACCAGTGATTACGGGACAGGGGCGGGAGATACGCAGTATTTT. This gives the protein CATSDYGTGAGDTQYF.

This clonotype has only one observation. The chain couples TRBV20-1 to TRBJ2-1; D remains ambiguous. The CDR3 is 15 residues long. The V and J ends lost 5 bases and 0 bases respectively, with 14 bases between them. Germline CDR1 DFQATT, CDR2 SNEGSKA (reference sequence). CDR3 coding DNA: TGCAGTGCTTCCCTGCGGCTGAGCTCCTACAATGAGCAGTTCTTC. Translated, it gives CSASLRLSSYNEQFF.

This chain uses TRBV6-5 with TRBJ1-6; 8 bases align to TRBD1. V lost 0 bases, J lost 18 bases, and 13 bases stayed unmatched. The CDR3 totals 15 residues. From germline, CDR1 is MNHEY and CDR2 SVGAGI. The chain's CDR3 is CASSYSGQERTAPHF. CDR3 bases: TGTGCCAGCAGTTACTCGGGACAGGAACGGACGGCACCCCACTTT.

A remark on this clonotype: Since a much larger clone is just one base distant, this may be a read error. The chain is built from TRBV29-1 and TRBJ2-3; 8 nucleotides agree with TRBD2. Germline lookup yields CDR1 SQVTM and CDR2 ANQGSEA. The length of the CDR3 is 15 residues. Trimming cost V 1 base and J 4 bases; bases outside gene matches: 7. The CDR3 DNA reads TGCAGCGTTGAAGGAAGCGGGGGAGACTCAGATACGCAGTATTTT. This gives the protein CSVEGSGGDSDTQYF.

This clonotype is labeled medium-sized. The chain has TRBV15 and TRBJ2-5; TRBD1 matches 9 bases. V shed 0 bases and J 5 bases; nucleotides not matched to a gene: 4. The germline V gene encodes CDR1 LNHNV and CDR2 YYDKDF (reference sequence). This CDR3 is 15 amino acids long. CDR3 sequence reads: CATSRDVGQGETQYF. The CDR3 region has the DNA TGTGCCACCAGCAGAGATGTCGGACAGGGGGAGACCCAGTACTTC.

This clonotype has more than one count but fewer than ten. This chain joins TRBV12-3 or TRBV12-4 and TRBJ2-2, with D possibly being TRBD1 (6 bases). The CDR3 totals 14 residues. Trimming left V 2 bases short and J 5 bases short, with 9 bases between. DNA for the CDR3: TGTGCCAGCAGTTTACGACAGGAAACCGGGGAGCTGTTTTTT. This gives the protein CASSLRQETGELFF.

Only a few counts were recorded for this clonotype. This sequence joins TRBV12-3 or TRBV12-4 and TRBJ2-1; 10 bases align to TRBD1. There are 15 residues in the CDR3. With 3 bases clipped from V and 8 bases from J, the junction kept 7 bases outside the gene matches. This chain's CDR3 is CASSLDRGVVDEQFF. CDR3 DNA sequence: TGTGCCAGCAGTTTGGACAGGGGGGTTGTCGATGAGCAGTTCTTC.

The rearrangement links TRBV6-6 to TRBJ1-3, with a tentative D call TRBD1 (5 bases). Germline values: CDR1 MNHNY, CDR2 SVGAGI (reference sequence). V lost 2 bases and J lost 4, with 9 bases in between. This CDR3 region has 14 residues. The CDR3 protein is CASSYQGLGNTIYF. Here the CDR3 DNA reads TGTGCCAGCAGTTACCAGGGATTGGGAAACACCATATATTTT.

The chain recombines TRBV7-9 with TRBJ2-1; D unresolved. The V and J ends lost 11 bases and 0 bases respectively, with 8 bases between them. In germline, CDR1 is SEHNR, CDR2 FQNEAQ (reference sequence). CDR3 length: 12 residues. The CDR3 DNA follows: TGTGCCTCCGGATCCTCCTACAATGAGCAGTTCTTC. Its protein product is CASGSSYNEQFF. The variable domain in full, with the rest retrieved from reference TRBV7-9 and TRBJ2-1, is DTGVSQNPRHKITKRGQNVTFRCDPISEHNRLYWYRQTLGQGPEFLTYFQNEAQLEKSRLLSDRFSAERPKGSFSTLEIQRTEQGDSAMYLCASGSSYNEQFFGPGTRLTVL.

The chain combines TRBV19 with TRBJ2-5; D is unclear. The CDR3 has 16 amino acids. Germline V gene sequence: CDR1 LNHDA, CDR2 SQIVND (reference sequence). With 2 bases removed from V and 5 bases from J, the gap between germline ends came to 18 bases. DNA for the CDR3: TGTGCCAGTAGTATACCCCAAGAAAACCCTCCGGAGACCCAGTACTTC. It specifies CASSIPQENPPETQYF.

This clonotype showed up just a few times. The rearrangement links TRBV12-3 or TRBV12-4 to TRBJ1-6, with D uncertain. The CDR3 length is 16 residues. V was clipped by 1 base and J by 0 bases, with 7 bases between them. The CDR3 bases are TGTGCCAGCAGTTTAGGGCAGAGCTCCTATAATTCACCCCTCCACTTT. Translating gives CASSLGQSSYNSPLHF.

There are a few counts of this clonotype. This chain connects TRBV29-1 to TRBJ1-1; D is undetermined. The CDR3 has 11 amino acids. CDR1 is SQVTM and CDR2 is ANQGSEA in the germline V gene. V was clipped by 3 bases and J by 8 bases, with 10 bases between them. The CDR3 region is CSVEWQLEAFF. Written as DNA, the CDR3 is TGCAGCGTTGAGTGGCAGCTAGAAGCTTTCTTT.

This clonotype has more than one count but fewer than ten. The rearrangement uses TRBV7-6 and TRBJ2-2; a possible D gene is TRBD2 (5 bases). CDR3 size: 14 residues. Germline V gene data show CDR1 as SGHVS and CDR2 as FNYEAQ. Trimming shortened V by 5 bases and J by 6 bases, and 13 bases separated the two germline ends. The CDR3 loop is CASSPEAVAGELFF. DNA of the CDR3: TGTGCCAGCAGCCCCGAAGCGGTGGCCGGGGAGCTGTTTTTT.

The chain recombines TRBV19 with TRBJ2-1, with 12 positions matching TRBD2. Trimming removed 5 bases from V and 1 base from J; junction bases left unmatched: 18. Germline assignment: CDR1 LNHDA and CDR2 SQIVND (reference sequence). The CDR3 length is 21 residues. This CDR3 reads CASSFRGAELAGGRSYNEQFF. The CDR3, as DNA: TGTGCCAGTAGTTTCCGGGGGGCAGAACTAGCGGGAGGACGATCCTACAATGAGCAGTTCTTC.

V usage is TRBV12-3 or TRBV12-4 and J usage is TRBJ2-3; 9 bases map to TRBD2. The junction had 5 bases not matched to a gene; V was cut back by 5 bases and J by 2 bases. This CDR3 spans 15 amino acids. The CDR3 DNA follows: TGTGCCAGCAGTGGACTAGCGCTAACCACAGATACGCAGTATTTT. This gives the protein CASSGLALTTDTQYF.

This chain connects TRBV6-5 to TRBJ2-7, with TRBD1 matching over 9 bases. The CDR3 spans 17 residues. Losses at the gene ends were 0 bases for V and 1 base for J; bases not matched to a gene: 7. Germline lookup yields CDR1 MNHEY and CDR2 SVGAGI. The CDR3 here is CASSYSPGQGRSYEQYF. Here the CDR3 DNA reads TGTGCCAGCAGTTACTCTCCGGGACAGGGTAGGTCCTACGAGCAGTACTTC.

This clonotype was detected only once. A read error may account for a junction end that differs from germline. This chain links TRBV12-3 or TRBV12-4 with TRBJ1-4; D gene unclear. This CDR3 comprises 15 residues. The CDR3 DNA is TGTGCCAGCAGTTTAACGGGGTCAACTAATAAAAAACTGTTTTTT. Protein product: CASSLTGSTNKKLFF.

This clonotype has just a few counts. The V and J genes are TRBV6-1 and TRBJ1-5; D gene ambiguous. With 6 bases removed from V and 5 bases from J, the gap between germline ends came to 11 bases. Germline values: CDR1 MNHNS, CDR2 SASEGT. The CDR3 covers 13 residues. This CDR3 is CASSDGRYQPQHF. DNA of the CDR3: TGTGCCAGCAGCGACGGCAGGTATCAGCCCCAGCATTTT.

This clonotype has just a few counts. In nucleotides, the CDR3 is TGTGCCAGCAGCCCTAACAGTAACGAGCAGTACTTC. Amino acids: CASSPNSNEQYF. The gene calls are TRBV12-3 or TRBV12-4 and TRBJ2-7; D unresolved. V was clipped by 6 bases and J by 5 bases, with 11 bases between them. This CDR3 is 12 amino acids long.

By share, this clonotype counts as medium-sized (0.01 to 0.1%). CDR3 DNA sequence: TGTGCCACCAGTACGCTTAGACAGGGAGGCACAGATACGCAGTATTTT. This gives the protein CATSTLRQGGTDTQYF. This rearrangement joins TRBV15 to TRBJ2-3; 7 bases align to TRBD1. The CDR3 extends over 16 amino acids. The ends lost 6 bases at V and 1 base at J; junction bases unmatched: 10. Germline CDR1 LNHNV, CDR2 YYDKDF (reference sequence).

This clonotype appeared a few times. The chain links TRBV29-1 to TRBJ1-2; D call uncertain. V was pared by 3 bases and J by 3 bases, with 23 bases between. Per germline, CDR1 SQVTM and CDR2 ANQGSEA. The CDR3 consists of 17 residues. The CDR3 DNA follows: TGCAGCGTTGATTATAGTTTGTCAGGCGCAGGCTACTATGGCTACACCTTC. It encodes CSVDYSLSGAGYYGYTF.

The rearrangement joins TRBV10-1 to TRBJ2-3; D is unresolved. The CDR3 totals 12 residues. The germline V and J ends were trimmed by 0 bases and 6 bases, with 4 bases remaining between them. The germline CDR1 and CDR2 sequences are WNHNN and SYGVQD (reference sequence). Here the CDR3 reads CASSESRDTQYF. The DNA of the CDR3 is TGCGCCAGCAGTGAGTCCCGGGATACGCAGTATTTT.

The chain is built from TRBV6-5 and TRBJ2-3; the D is unclear. Germline-derived CDR1 and CDR2 are MNHEY and SVGAGI. This CDR3 region has 14 residues. The ends were cut back, 5 bases at V and 0 bases at J, with 9 bases in the middle. CDR3 loop: CASSARSSTDTQYF. The DNA for the CDR3 is TGTGCCAGCAGTGCTCGGTCTAGCACAGATACGCAGTATTTT.

The chain carries TRBV19 and TRBJ1-6; 9 bases are a match to TRBD1. Losses at the gene ends were 6 bases for V and 5 bases for J; bases not matched to a gene: 2. Per the germline V gene, CDR1 is LNHDA and CDR2 is SQIVND (reference sequence). This CDR3 comprises 14 residues. CDR3 bases: TGTGCCAGTAGGGGACAGGGTGATAATTCACCCCTCCACTTT. Residues: CASRGQGDNSPLHF.

In the case of this clonotype: A much bigger clone sits one base away, suggesting this may be a read error. The chain uses TRBV19 and TRBJ2-3, with TRBD1 matching over 7 bases. The V gene's germline CDR1 is LNHDA and CDR2 SQIVND (reference sequence). The V gene end was trimmed by 3 bases and the J gene end by 2 bases; junction bases not matched to a gene: 5. This CDR3 region has 15 residues. The CDR3 is CASSMDRYYTDTQYF. Written as DNA, the CDR3 is TGTGCCAGTAGTATGGACAGGTATTACACAGATACGCAGTATTTT.

The chain links TRBV18 to TRBJ1-5; the match to TRBD1 covers 10 bases. The CDR3 has 15 amino acids. J lost 5 bases, V lost 4 bases, and 5 bases had no gene match. The germline gives CDR1 KGHSH, CDR2 LQKENI. This CDR3 is CASSRTGTGDQPQHF. CDR3 coding DNA: TGTGCCAGCTCACGGACCGGGACAGGGGATCAGCCCCAGCATTTT. Using reference TRBV18 and TRBJ1-5 for the parts outside the CDR3, the full variable domain is NAGVMQNPRHLVRRRGQEARLRCSPMKGHSHVYWYRQLPEEGLKFMVYLQKENIIDESGMPKERFSAEFPKEGPSILRIQQVVRGDSAAYFCASSRTGTGDQPQHFGDGTRLSIL.